The clone carrying this T cell receptor beta chain was observed a handful of times. As yet, its antigen is unknown. The CDR3 runs to 12 residues. From germline, CDR1 is ENHRY and CDR2 SYGVKD. Trimming removed 10 bases at V and 9 bases at J, with 18 bases between. This specimen comes from a study of T cells in Graves' hyperthyroidism and ophthalmopathy. Researchers amplified the TCR beta CDR3 regions from RNA transcripts. First-round RT-PCR with HTBI primers amplified the TCR CDR3 region. TCRdb fed the multiplex PCR reads into MiXCR, producing one record per CDR3 protein. The sample contains 600,000 to 700,000 distinct CDR3 sequences, 14% to 15% of which appear only once. Findings and limits, study-wide: The model identified upcoming ophthalmopathy a median about 6.5 months ahead of onset.

This clonotype was sampled from a woman aged 40-49 years with Graves' ophthalmopathy. Sequenced: blood. The chain couples TRBV10-3 to TRBJ2-5; D assignment may be TRBD1 or TRBD2 (5 bases each). This chain's CDR3 is CATTGTYGSQYF. CDR3 in DNA: TGTGCCACCACCGGGACCTACGGGTCCCAGTACTTC.